These T cell receptor beta chains were read from a single sample in a study of blood T cell repertoires in COVID-19. Sequenced by immunoSEQ multiplex PCR; TCRdb stores in-frame clones only, minus some. The sample carries some 120,000 clones, 70% to 85% recorded once. Material for sequencing was peripheral blood. These receptors came from an older man with active or convalescent COVID-19. CDR3s include the opening cysteine and the closing phenylalanine or tryptophan. The order of the fields is J gene, V gene, clone size, D gene, CDR3 protein, CDR3 DNA. The D gene is left open where the match is weak. Clone size is not always given. Where it is, it says once, few, many or a class for expanded clones.

TRBJ2-7	TRBV18	.	.	CASSTQKGPYEQYF	TGTGCCAGCTCGACACAGAAAGGCCCTTACGAGCAGTACTTC
TRBJ1-2	TRBV2	.	.	CASSDRGSNYGYTF	TGTGCCAGCAGTGACAGGGGTTCTAACTATGGCTACACCTTC
TRBJ2-7	TRBV18	.	TRBD2	CASSPPLAGVEEQYF	TGTGCCAGCTCACCACCCCTAGCGGGAGTAGAGGAGCAGTACTTC
TRBJ1-5	TRBV25-1	.	TRBD1	CASRDRDSQPQHF	TGTGCCAGCAGGGACAGGGATAGTCAGCCCCAGCATTTT
TRBJ2-3	TRBV6-2/TRBV6-3	.	.	CASSYGGIVDTQYF	TGTGCCAGCAGTTACGGCGGGATTGTAGATACGCAGTATTTT
TRBJ2-4	TRBV7-2	.	TRBD2	CASSLKRASGLAKNIQYF	TGTGCCAGCAGCTTAAAAAGGGCTAGCGGCCTAGCCAAAAACATTCAGTACTTC
TRBJ1-2	TRBV6-6	once	.	CASSYPAGRDYTF	TGTGCCAGCAGTTACCCGGCGGGGAGGGACTACACCTTC
TRBJ1-1	TRBV19	few	.	CASSVDRNTEAFF	TGTGCCAGTAGTGTCGACAGGAACACTGAAGCTTTCTTT
TRBJ2-1	TRBV5-1	.	TRBD2	CASSLVVAGGHEQFF	TGCGCCAGCAGCTTGGTGGTAGCGGGAGGTCATGAGCAGTTCTTC
TRBJ1-2	TRBV30	few	TRBD1	CACTRGDRVNYGYTF	TGTGCCTGTACAAGGGGGGACAGGGTTAACTATGGCTACACCTTC
TRBJ2-1	TRBV10-3	.	TRBD1	CAISGQGGTYNEQFF	TGTGCCATCAGTGGACAGGGTGGAACCTACAATGAGCAGTTCTTC
TRBJ2-3	TRBV19	.	TRBD1	CASRDPGQGADTQYF	TGTGCCAGTAGAGATCCGGGACAGGGGGCAGATACGCAGTATTTT
TRBJ2-1	TRBV28	.	TRBD2	CASKPLAGRGGHEQFF	TGTGCCAGCAAACCCTTAGCGGGGAGGGGTGGGCATGAGCAGTTCTTC
TRBJ2-7	TRBV7-2	many	TRBD2	CASSLAGGSNGYEQYF	TGTGCCAGCAGCTTAGCGGGCGGGAGTAACGGCTACGAGCAGTACTTC
TRBJ1-2	TRBV11-2	.	.	CASSSTGNYGYTF	TGTGCCAGCAGCTCGACCGGGAACTATGGCTACACCTTC
TRBJ2-7	TRBV7-3	few	TRBD2	CGPPLAGEIYEQYF	TGTGGACCCCCCCTAGCGGGAGAGATCTACGAGCAGTACTTC
TRBJ2-5	TRBV12-3/TRBV12-4	.	.	CASSFSSETQYF	TGTGCCAGCAGTTTTTCGAGTGAGACCCAGTACTTC
TRBJ1-6	TRBV7-9	.	.	CASSLDAAPRAPLHF	TGTGCCAGCAGCTTAGACGCGGCCCCTAGAGCACCCCTCCACTTT
TRBJ2-1	TRBV18	.	.	CASSSPGSNEQFF	TGTGCCAGCTCATCACCGGGCAGCAATGAGCAGTTCTTC
TRBJ2-5	TRBV5-1	.	TRBD2	CASSFGVLAGAQETQYF	TGCGCCAGCAGCTTTGGCGTGCTAGCGGGGGCACAAGAGACCCAGTACTTC
TRBJ1-4	TRBV11-2	.	TRBD1	CASSSRTGDREKLFF	TGTGCCAGCAGCTCTAGGACAGGGGATCGGGAAAAACTGTTTTTT
TRBJ1-2	TRBV3-1/TRBV3-2	.	TRBD1	CASSQQTGVYGYTF	TGTGCCAGCAGCCAACAGACAGGGGTCTATGGCTACACCTTC
TRBJ1-6	TRBV2	.	TRBD1	CASSSTGVGNSPLHF	TGTGCCAGCAGTTCAACAGGGGTGGGGAATTCACCCCTCCACTTT
TRBJ2-1	TRBV27	.	TRBD1	CASRQRQGAYNEQFF	TGTGCCAGCAGGCAAAGACAGGGGGCCTACAATGAGCAGTTCTTC
TRBJ2-1	TRBV7-8	.	TRBD1	CASSARTGTDNEQFF	TGTGCCAGCAGCGCACGGACAGGGACGGACAATGAGCAGTTCTTC
TRBJ2-6	TRBV27	.	.	CASSLLSSGANVLTF	TGTGCCAGCAGTTTATTGTCTTCTGGGGCCAACGTCCTGACTTTC